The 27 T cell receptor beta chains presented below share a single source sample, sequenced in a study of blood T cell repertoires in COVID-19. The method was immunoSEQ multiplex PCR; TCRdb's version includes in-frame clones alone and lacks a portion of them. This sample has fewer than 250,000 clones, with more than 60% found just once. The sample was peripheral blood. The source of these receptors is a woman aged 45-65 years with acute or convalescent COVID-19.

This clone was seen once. The CDR3 DNA reads as TGTGCCAGCAGTTTTGACAGGAATCAGCCCCAGCATTTT. Protein: CASSFDRNQPQHF. This chain joins TRBV28 and TRBJ1-5, with D maybe TRBD1 (6 bases). CDR3 length equals 13 residues. V lost 3 bases to trimming and J lost 4 bases, with 7 bases between them. Germline CDR1 is MDHEN and CDR2 is SYDVKM.

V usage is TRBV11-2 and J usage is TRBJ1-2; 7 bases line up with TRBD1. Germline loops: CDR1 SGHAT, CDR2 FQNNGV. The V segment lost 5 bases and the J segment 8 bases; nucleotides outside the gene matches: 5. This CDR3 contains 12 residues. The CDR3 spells CASSPQGKGYTF. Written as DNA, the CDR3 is TGTGCCAGCAGCCCACAGGGGAAAGGCTACACCTTC.

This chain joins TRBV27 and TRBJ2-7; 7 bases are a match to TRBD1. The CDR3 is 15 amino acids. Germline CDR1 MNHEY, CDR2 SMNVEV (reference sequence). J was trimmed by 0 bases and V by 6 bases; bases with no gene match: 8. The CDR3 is CASRLKDRSSYEQYF. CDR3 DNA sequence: TGTGCCAGCAGGCTGAAGGACAGGAGCTCCTACGAGCAGTACTTC.

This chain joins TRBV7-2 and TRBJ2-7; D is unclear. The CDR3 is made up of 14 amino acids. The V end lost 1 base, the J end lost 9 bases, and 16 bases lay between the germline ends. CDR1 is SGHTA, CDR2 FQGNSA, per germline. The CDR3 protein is CASSLVVSIAGQYF. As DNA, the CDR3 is TGTGCCAGCAGCTTAGTTGTCAGCATCGCAGGGCAGTACTTC.

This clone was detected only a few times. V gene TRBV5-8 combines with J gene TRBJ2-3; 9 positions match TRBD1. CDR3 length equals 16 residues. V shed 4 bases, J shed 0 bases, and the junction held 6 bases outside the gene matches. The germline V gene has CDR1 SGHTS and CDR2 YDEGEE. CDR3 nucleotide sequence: TGTGCCAGCAGCATCTACAGGGGGCAAAGCACAGATACGCAGTATTTT. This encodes CASSIYRGQSTDTQYF.

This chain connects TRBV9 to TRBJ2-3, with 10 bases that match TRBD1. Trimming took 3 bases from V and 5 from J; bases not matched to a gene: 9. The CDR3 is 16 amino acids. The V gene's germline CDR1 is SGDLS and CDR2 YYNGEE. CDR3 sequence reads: CASSERGQGREDTQYF. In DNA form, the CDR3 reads TGTGCCAGCAGCGAGAGGGGACAGGGGAGGGAAGATACGCAGTATTTT.

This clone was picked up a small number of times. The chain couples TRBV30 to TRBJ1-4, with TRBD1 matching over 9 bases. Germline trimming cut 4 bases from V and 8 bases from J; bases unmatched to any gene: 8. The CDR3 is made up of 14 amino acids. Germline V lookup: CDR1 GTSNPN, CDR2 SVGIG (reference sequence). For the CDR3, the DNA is TGTGCCTGGAATAGGATGACAGGGGGAGAAAAACTGTTTTTT. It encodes CAWNRMTGGEKLFF.

The CDR3 spells CASSPGQGDNSPLHF. The CDR3 bases are TGTGCCAGCTCACCCGGACAGGGGGATAATTCACCCCTCCACTTT. This rearrangement joins TRBV18 to TRBJ1-6; 10 bases are a match to TRBD1. The CDR3 runs 15 residues. Germline CDR1 and CDR2: KGHSH and LQKENI. V lost 3 bases, J lost 5 bases, and 1 base stayed unmatched.

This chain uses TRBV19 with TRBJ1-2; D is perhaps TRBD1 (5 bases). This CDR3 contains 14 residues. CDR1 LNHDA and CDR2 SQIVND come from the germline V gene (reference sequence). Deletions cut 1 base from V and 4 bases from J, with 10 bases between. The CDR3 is CASSIAPQGYGYTF. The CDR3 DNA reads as TGTGCCAGTAGTATAGCCCCCCAGGGCTATGGCTACACCTTC.

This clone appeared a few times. CDR3 sequence reads: CATSRGFSSYEQYF. CDR3 sequence (DNA): TGTGCCACCAGCCGCGGGTTTAGCTCCTACGAGCAGTACTTC. The chain combines TRBV15 with TRBJ2-7; D is possibly TRBD2 (5 bases). Germline loops: CDR1 LNHNV, CDR2 YYDKDF (reference sequence). V lost 5 bases to trimming and J lost 0 bases, with 11 bases between them. The length of the CDR3 is 14 residues. The variable domain in full, with the rest retrieved from reference TRBV15 and TRBJ2-7, is DAMVIQNPRYQVTQFGKPVTLSCSQTLNHNVMYWYQQKSSQAPKLLFHYYDKDFNNEADTPDNFQSRRPNTSFCFLDIRSPGLGDTAMYLCATSRGFSSYEQYFGPGTRLTVT.

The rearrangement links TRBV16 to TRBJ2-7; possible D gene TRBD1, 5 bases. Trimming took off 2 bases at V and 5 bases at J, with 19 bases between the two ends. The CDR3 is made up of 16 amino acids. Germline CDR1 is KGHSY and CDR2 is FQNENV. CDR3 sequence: CASSQSPGQGGDEQYF. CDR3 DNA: TGTGCCAGCAGCCAAAGCCCTGGGCAGGGTGGTGACGAGCAGTACTTC.

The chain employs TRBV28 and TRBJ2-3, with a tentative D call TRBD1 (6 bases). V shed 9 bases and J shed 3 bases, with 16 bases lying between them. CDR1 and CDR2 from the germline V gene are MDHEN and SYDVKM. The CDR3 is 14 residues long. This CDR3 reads CASRGSRLTDTQYF. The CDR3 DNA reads TGTGCCAGTAGGGGGAGTAGGTTAACAGATACGCAGTATTTT.

CDR3 in DNA: TGTGCCAGTACTCCGGCGGGACAGTTTAACGAGCAGTACTTC. This gives the protein CASTPAGQFNEQYF. The chain uses TRBV19 and TRBJ2-7; D is possibly TRBD1 (7 bases). V lost 7 bases and J lost 5, with 18 bases in between. The length of the CDR3 is 14 residues. Germline CDR1 LNHDA, CDR2 SQIVND (reference sequence). The complete variable domain, with remaining parts taken from reference TRBV19 and TRBJ2-7, reads DGGITQSPKYLFRKEGQNVTLSCEQNLNHDAMYWYRQDPGQGLRLIYYSQIVNDFQKGDIAEGYSVSREKKESFPLTVTSAQKNPTAFYLCASTPAGQFNEQYFGPGTRLTVT.

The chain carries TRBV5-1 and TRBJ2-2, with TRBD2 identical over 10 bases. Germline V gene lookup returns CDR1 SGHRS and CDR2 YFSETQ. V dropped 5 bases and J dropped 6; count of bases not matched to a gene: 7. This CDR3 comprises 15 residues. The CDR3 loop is CASRESGRASGELFF. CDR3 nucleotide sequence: TGCGCCAGCAGGGAAAGCGGGAGGGCCTCCGGGGAGCTGTTTTTT.

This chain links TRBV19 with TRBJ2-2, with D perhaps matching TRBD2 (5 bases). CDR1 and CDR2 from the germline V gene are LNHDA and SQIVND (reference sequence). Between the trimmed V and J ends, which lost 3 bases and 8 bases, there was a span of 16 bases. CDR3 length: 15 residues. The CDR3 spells CASSIWLAVGGELFF. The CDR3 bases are TGTGCCAGTAGTATCTGGCTAGCCGTGGGTGGGGAGCTGTTTTTT.

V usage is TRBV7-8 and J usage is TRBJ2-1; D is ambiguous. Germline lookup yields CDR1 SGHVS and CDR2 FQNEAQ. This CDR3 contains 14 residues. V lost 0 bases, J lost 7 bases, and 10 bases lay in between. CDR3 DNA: TGTGCCAGCAGCTTAGCAGAGGCCTTAAATGAGCAGTTCTTC. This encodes CASSLAEALNEQFF.

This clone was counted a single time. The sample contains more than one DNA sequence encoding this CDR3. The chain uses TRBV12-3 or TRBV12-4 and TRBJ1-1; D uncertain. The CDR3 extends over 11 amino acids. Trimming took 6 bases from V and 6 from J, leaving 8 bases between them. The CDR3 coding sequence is TGTGCCAGCAGCCCCGTAGCTGAAGCTTTCTTT. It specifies CASSPVAEAFF.

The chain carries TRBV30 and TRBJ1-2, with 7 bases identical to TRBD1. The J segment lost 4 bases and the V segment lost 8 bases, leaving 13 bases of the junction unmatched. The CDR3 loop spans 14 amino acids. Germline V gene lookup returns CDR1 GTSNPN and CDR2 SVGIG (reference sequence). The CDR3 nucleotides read TGTGCCGGCACTGAGGGGGCCAGAAGCTATGGCTACACCTTC. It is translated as CAGTEGARSYGYTF. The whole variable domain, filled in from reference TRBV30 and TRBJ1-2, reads SQTIHQWPATLVQPVGSPLSLECTVEGTSNPNLYWYRQAAGRGLQLLFYSVGIGQISSEVPQNLSASRPQDRQFILSSKKLLLSDSGFYLCAGTEGARSYGYTFGSGTRLTVV.

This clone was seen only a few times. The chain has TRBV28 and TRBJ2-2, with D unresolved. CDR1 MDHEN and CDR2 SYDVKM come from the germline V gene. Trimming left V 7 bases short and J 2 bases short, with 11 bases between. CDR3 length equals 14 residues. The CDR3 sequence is CASKKRSNTGELFF. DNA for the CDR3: TGTGCCAGCAAGAAAAGGAGTAACACCGGGGAGCTGTTTTTT.

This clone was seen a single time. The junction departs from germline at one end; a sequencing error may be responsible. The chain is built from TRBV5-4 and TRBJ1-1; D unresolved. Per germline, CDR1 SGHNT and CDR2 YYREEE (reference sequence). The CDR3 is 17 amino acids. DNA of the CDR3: TGTGCCAGCAGCTCCCAGATCGGGGTGGGAGAGAACACTGAAGTTTTCTTT. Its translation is CASSSQIGVGENTEVFF.

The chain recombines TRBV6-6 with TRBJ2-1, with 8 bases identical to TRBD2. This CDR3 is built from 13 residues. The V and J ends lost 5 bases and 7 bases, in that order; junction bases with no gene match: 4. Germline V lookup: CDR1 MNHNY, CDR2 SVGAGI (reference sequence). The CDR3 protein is CASSIPSGNEQFF. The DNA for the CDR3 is TGTGCCAGCAGTATACCTAGCGGGAATGAGCAGTTCTTC.

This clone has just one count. CDR3 DNA sequence: TGTGCCAGCAGTTACTCGCATCAGGGAGGCTACACCTTC. Amino acid sequence: CASSYSHQGGYTF. The chain carries TRBV6-6 and TRBJ1-2; perhaps TRBD1 as D (5 bases). Germline V gene data show CDR1 as MNHNY and CDR2 as SVGAGI (reference sequence). The germline V and J ends were trimmed by 0 bases and 8 bases, with 10 bases remaining between them. The CDR3 is 13 amino acids.

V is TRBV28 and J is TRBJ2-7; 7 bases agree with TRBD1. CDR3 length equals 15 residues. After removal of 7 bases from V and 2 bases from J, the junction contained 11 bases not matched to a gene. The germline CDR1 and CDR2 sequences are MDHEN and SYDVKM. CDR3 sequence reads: CASTPGDSKTYEQYF. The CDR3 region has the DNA TGTGCCAGCACCCCCGGGGACAGCAAGACCTACGAGCAGTACTTC.

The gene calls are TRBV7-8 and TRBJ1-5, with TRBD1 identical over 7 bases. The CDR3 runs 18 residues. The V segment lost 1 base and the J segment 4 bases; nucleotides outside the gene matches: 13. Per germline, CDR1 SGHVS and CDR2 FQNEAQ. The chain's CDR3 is CASSLVSGGPQGNQPQHF. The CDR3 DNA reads TGTGCCAGCAGCTTAGTATCAGGGGGGCCGCAGGGTAATCAGCCCCAGCATTTT.

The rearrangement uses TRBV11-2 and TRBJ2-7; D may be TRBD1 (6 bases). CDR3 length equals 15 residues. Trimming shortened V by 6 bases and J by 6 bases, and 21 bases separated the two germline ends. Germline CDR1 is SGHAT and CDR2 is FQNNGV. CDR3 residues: CASRLAGGRVPEQYF. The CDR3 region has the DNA TGTGCCAGCAGGTTGGCTGGGGGCAGGGTCCCCGAGCAGTACTTC.

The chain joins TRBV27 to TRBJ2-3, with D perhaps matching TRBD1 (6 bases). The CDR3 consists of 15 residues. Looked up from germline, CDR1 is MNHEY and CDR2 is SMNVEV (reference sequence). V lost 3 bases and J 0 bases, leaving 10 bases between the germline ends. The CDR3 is CASSFQGSSTDTQYF. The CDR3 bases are TGTGCCAGCAGTTTCCAGGGGAGTAGCACAGATACGCAGTATTTT.

Here the CDR3 reads CASSTRRDNEQFF. The CDR3 region has the DNA TGTGCCAGTAGTACCCGCAGGGACAATGAGCAGTTCTTC. This chain links TRBV19 with TRBJ2-1; tentatively, D is TRBD1 (5 bases). Germline V gene sequence: CDR1 LNHDA, CDR2 SQIVND (reference sequence). CDR3 size: 13 residues. With 4 bases removed from V and 5 bases from J, the gap between germline ends came to 9 bases.